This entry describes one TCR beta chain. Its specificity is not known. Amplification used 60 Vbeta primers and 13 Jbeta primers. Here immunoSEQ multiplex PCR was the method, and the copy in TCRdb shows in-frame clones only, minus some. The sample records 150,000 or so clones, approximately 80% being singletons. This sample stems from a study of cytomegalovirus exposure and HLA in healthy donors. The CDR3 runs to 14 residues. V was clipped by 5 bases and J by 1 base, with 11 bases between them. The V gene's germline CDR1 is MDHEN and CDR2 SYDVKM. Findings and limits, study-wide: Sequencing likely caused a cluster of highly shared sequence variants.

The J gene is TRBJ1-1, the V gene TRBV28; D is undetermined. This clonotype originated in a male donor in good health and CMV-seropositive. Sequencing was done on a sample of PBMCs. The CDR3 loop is CASSPGTTNTEAFF. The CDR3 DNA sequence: TGTGCCAGCAGTCCGGGAACGACGAACACTGAAGCTTTCTTT.